The 17 T cell receptor beta chains below come from one sample, sequenced in a study of blood T cell repertoires in COVID-19. Profiled with immunoSEQ multiplex PCR; TCRdb holds only in-frame clones, not every one. The sample includes about 310,000 clones, around 91% of them seen just once. The sample was PBMCs or T cells enriched from blood (not recorded which). The receptors originated from a woman aged 40 to 50 who had recovered from COVID-19.

V usage is TRBV6-6 and J usage is TRBJ2-1; the D gene is possibly TRBD2 (6 bases). This CDR3 is built from 13 residues. Germline-derived CDR1 and CDR2 are MNHNY and SVGAGI (reference sequence). V was trimmed by 5 bases and J by 2 bases, leaving 7 bases between them. CDR3 sequence reads: CASSGLTYNEQFF. The CDR3 DNA reads TGTGCCAGCAGTGGACTAACCTACAATGAGCAGTTCTTC.

This clone was recorded a few times. The V and J genes are TRBV27 and TRBJ2-2, with D maybe TRBD1 (6 bases). The germline V gene has CDR1 MNHEY and CDR2 SMNVEV (reference sequence). The CDR3 runs to 19 residues. Deletions cut 4 bases from V and 3 bases from J, with 24 bases between. The CDR3 DNA sequence: TGTGCCAGCAGTTCGGGATACGCGTTTAGGGGGTTCGACACCGGGGAGCTGTTTTTT. It yields the protein CASSSGYAFRGFDTGELFF.

This chain joins TRBV4-3 and TRBJ2-1; D may be TRBD2 (7 bases). Trimming removed 3 bases at V and 4 bases at J, with 19 bases between. Germline V CDR1 and CDR2: LGHNA, YSLEER. The CDR3 totals 17 residues. The CDR3 loop reads CASSQAGAGIGYNEQFF. For the CDR3, the DNA is TGCGCCAGCAGCCAGGCGGGGGCAGGGATTGGGTACAATGAGCAGTTCTTC.

The chain combines TRBV11-2 with TRBJ2-1; 9 bases match TRBD2. The CDR3 contains 19 residues. The V gene end was trimmed by 1 base and the J gene end by 0 bases; junction bases not matched to a gene: 10. Germline V lookup: CDR1 SGHAT, CDR2 FQNNGV. DNA for the CDR3: TGTGCCAGCAGCTTAGTTAGGACTAGCGCTGCCCGCTCCTACAATGAGCAGTTCTTC. This translates into CASSLVRTSAARSYNEQFF.

The chain joins TRBV7-8 to TRBJ1-6; D perhaps matches TRBD1 (5 bases). Between the trimmed V and J ends, which lost 5 bases and 10 bases, there was a span of 15 bases. The CDR3 consists of 14 residues. Germline lookup yields CDR1 SGHVS and CDR2 FQNEAQ. CDR3 in amino acids: CASSGVWSGSPLHF. CDR3 DNA: TGTGCCAGCAGCGGAGTTTGGTCAGGGTCACCCCTCCACTTT.

This rearrangement joins TRBV28 to TRBJ1-2; D possibly corresponds to TRBD1 (6 bases). V was trimmed by 3 bases and J by 7 bases, leaving 18 bases between them. The CDR3 runs to 15 residues. The V gene's germline CDR1 is MDHEN and CDR2 SYDVKM. CDR3 sequence reads: CASSFSGGGGFGYTF. The CDR3 bases are TGTGCCAGCAGTTTTTCCGGGGGCGGGGGATTTGGCTACACCTTC.

This chain uses TRBV6-5 with TRBJ1-1; D gene uncertain. Germline V gene lookup returns CDR1 MNHEY and CDR2 SVGAGI. Between the trimmed V and J ends, which lost 7 bases and 1 base, there was a span of 10 bases. This CDR3 has 13 residues. The CDR3 region is CASNPAKNTEAFF. The CDR3 DNA follows: TGTGCCAGCAACCCTGCGAAGAACACTGAAGCTTTCTTT.

CDR3 sequence (DNA): TGTGCCAGCAGCCGACGGGGGGAATCCTACGAGCAGTACTTC. Protein sequence: CASSRRGESYEQYF. The V call is TRBV11-3, the J call TRBJ2-7, with TRBD2 matching over 7 bases. From germline, CDR1 is SGHNT and CDR2 YENEEA. This CDR3 region has 14 residues. After removal of 5 bases from V and 1 base from J, the junction contained 5 bases not matched to a gene.

The rearrangement links TRBV30 to TRBJ2-5; perhaps TRBD1 as D (6 bases). V was trimmed by 0 bases and J by 3 bases, leaving 11 bases between them. The germline gives CDR1 GTSNPN, CDR2 SVGIG (reference sequence). The CDR3 spans 14 residues. CDR3 in DNA: TGTGCCTGGAGTGTACGAAGACAGGAAGAGACCCAGTACTTC. This encodes CAWSVRRQEETQYF. Filled out from reference TRBV30 and TRBJ2-5, the complete variable domain reads SQTIHQWPATLVQPVGSPLSLECTVEGTSNPNLYWYRQAAGRGLQLLFYSVGIGQISSEVPQNLSASRPQDRQFILSSKKLLLSDSGFYLCAWSVRRQEETQYFGPGTRLLVL.

J is TRBJ1-6 and V is TRBV19, with D unclear. CDR1 LNHDA and CDR2 SQIVND come from the germline V gene (reference sequence). There are 15 residues in the CDR3. With 5 bases removed from V and 1 base from J, the gap between germline ends came to 9 bases. The DNA for the CDR3 is TGTGCCAGTAGTGCCGCGGTGTCCTATAATTCACCCCTCCACTTT. Translation gives CASSAAVSYNSPLHF.

V gene TRBV10-3 combines with J gene TRBJ2-7; D unresolved. The CDR3 covers 14 residues. Trimming stripped 0 bases from V and 1 base from J, with 7 bases between. From germline, CDR1 is ENHRY and CDR2 SYGVKD. CDR3 protein: CAISESRGSYEQYF. The CDR3 DNA is TGTGCCATCAGTGAGTCGAGAGGATCCTACGAGCAGTACTTC.

The chain is built from TRBV30 and TRBJ1-2, with D possibly TRBD1 on 5 matching bases. The CDR3 loop spans 11 amino acids. Germline loops: CDR1 GTSNPN, CDR2 SVGIG (reference sequence). The V end was cut by 1 base, the J end by 12 bases, with 12 bases between. The CDR3 spells CAWSAWQGHTF. As DNA, the CDR3 is TGTGCCTGGAGTGCGTGGCAGGGTCACACCTTC. The whole variable domain, remainder taken from reference TRBV30 and TRBJ1-2, is SQTIHQWPATLVQPVGSPLSLECTVEGTSNPNLYWYRQAAGRGLQLLFYSVGIGQISSEVPQNLSASRPQDRQFILSSKKLLLSDSGFYLCAWSAWQGHTFGSGTRLTVV.

This clone showed up just once. The chain recombines TRBV29-1 with TRBJ2-1; D not certain. Trimming pared 6 bases from V and 5 bases from J, leaving 8 bases between. The CDR3 has 11 amino acids. Germline assignment: CDR1 SQVTM and CDR2 ANQGSEA. CDR3: CSVARDNEQFF. For the CDR3, the DNA is TGCAGCGTAGCCCGGGACAATGAGCAGTTCTTC.

This chain uses TRBV7-3 with TRBJ2-2, with TRBD2 identical over 8 bases. This CDR3 spans 16 amino acids. Looked up from germline, CDR1 is SGHTA and CDR2 is FQGTGA. V trimming: 1 base; J trimming: 4 bases; junction bases outside the gene matches: 5. The CDR3, as DNA: TGTGCCAGCAGCTTAAACGGGAGGGCGGCCACCGGGGAGCTGTTTTTT. It is translated as CASSLNGRAATGELFF.

J is TRBJ1-5 and V is TRBV28, with 11 bases identical to TRBD1. The CDR3 has 17 amino acids. V trimming: 2 bases; J trimming: 4 bases; junction bases outside the gene matches: 7. From germline, CDR1 is MDHEN and CDR2 SYDVKM. The DNA for the CDR3 is TGTGCCAGCAGTTTACGACCCGGGACAGGGGGTAATCAGCCCCAGCATTTT. Translating gives CASSLRPGTGGNQPQHF.

J is TRBJ2-5 and V is TRBV11-2; 8 nucleotides align to TRBD2. CDR1 and CDR2 from the germline V gene are SGHAT and FQNNGV. The V and J ends lost 5 bases and 2 bases, in that order; junction bases with no gene match: 13. The CDR3 totals 17 residues. This chain's CDR3 is CASSIKVGLDLQETQYF. The CDR3 DNA sequence: TGTGCCAGCAGCATCAAGGTGGGACTAGATCTACAAGAGACCCAGTACTTC.

The J gene is TRBJ2-1, the V gene TRBV5-1, with D possibly matching TRBD1 (6 bases). The CDR3 extends over 14 amino acids. Germline CDR1 reads SGHRS; CDR2 reads YFSETQ. The V and J ends lost 4 bases and 4 bases respectively, with 12 bases between them. The CDR3 loop is CASSISDSYNEQFF. The CDR3 DNA sequence: TGCGCCAGCAGCATCTCGGACAGTTACAATGAGCAGTTCTTC.